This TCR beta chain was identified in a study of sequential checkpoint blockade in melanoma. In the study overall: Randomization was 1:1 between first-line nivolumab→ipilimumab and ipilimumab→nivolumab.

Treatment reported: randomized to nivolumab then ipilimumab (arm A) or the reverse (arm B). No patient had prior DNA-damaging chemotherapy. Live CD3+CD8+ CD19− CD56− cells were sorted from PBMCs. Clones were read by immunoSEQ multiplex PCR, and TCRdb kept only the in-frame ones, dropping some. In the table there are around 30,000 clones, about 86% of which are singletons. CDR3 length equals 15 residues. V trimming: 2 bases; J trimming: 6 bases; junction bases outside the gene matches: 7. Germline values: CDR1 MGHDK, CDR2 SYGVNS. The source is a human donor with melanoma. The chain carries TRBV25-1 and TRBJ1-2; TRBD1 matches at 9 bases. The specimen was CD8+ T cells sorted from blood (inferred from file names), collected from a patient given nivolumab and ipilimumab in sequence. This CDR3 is CASSEPDRGRDGYTF. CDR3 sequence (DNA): TGTGCCAGCAGTGAACCGGACAGGGGAAGAGATGGCTACACCTTC.